In this sample, the clone carrying this T cell receptor beta chain turned up a few times. The sample is drawn from a study of shared clonotypes between healthy human individuals. V was clipped by 0 bases and J by 4 bases, with 12 bases between them. The CDR3 contains 15 residues. Germline V gives CDR1 MNHEY, CDR2 SMNVEV (reference sequence). Using immunoSEQ multiplex PCR, the repertoire was profiled, and TCRdb retains in-frame clones only, with some absent. The table records about 120,000 clones, more than 65% of them present only once. The V and J genes are TRBV27 and TRBJ1-2; D remains ambiguous. Sequenced material: memory CD8+ T cells sorted from blood. The subset was: CD45RO+ cells pooled with CCR7-negative TemRA cells. The clonotype comes from a woman aged 25 to 39 in good health. Written as DNA, the CDR3 is TGTGCCAGCAGTTTATCCACAGTGTCCGGCTATGGCTACACCTTC. Its protein product is CASSLSTVSGYGYTF.